This entry lists 11 T cell receptor beta chains sequenced from one sample in a study of T cell changes during pregnancy in multiple sclerosis. The method was immunoSEQ multiplex PCR; TCRdb's version includes in-frame clones alone and lacks a portion of them. Of about 54,000 clones listed, approximately 91% were seen once; the top ten hold 1.2%. Source: peripheral blood, taken after pregnancy. These TCRs come from a female donor in good health, enrolled as a control in a pregnancy study.

The chain's CDR3 is CASRQSQGYGYTF. CDR3 sequence (DNA): TGCGCCAGCAGACAATCTCAGGGCTATGGCTACACCTTC. The V call is TRBV5-1, the J call TRBJ1-2; possibly TRBD1 for D (5 bases). In germline, CDR1 is SGHRS, CDR2 YFSETQ. The CDR3 has 13 amino acids. The ends were cut back, 5 bases at V and 4 bases at J, with 12 bases in the middle.

The rearrangement uses TRBV7-2 and TRBJ2-7, with 13 nucleotides matching TRBD2. V gave up 5 bases and J gave up 0 bases; unmatched junction bases: 4. The CDR3 contains 16 residues. The germline CDR1 and CDR2 sequences are SGHTA and FQGNSA. The CDR3 coding sequence is TGTGCCAGCAGCCCAAGGACTAGCGGGAGCTCCTACGAGCAGTACTTC. Its translation is CASSPRTSGSSYEQYF.

In DNA, the CDR3 is TGTGCCATCAGTGAGTTTCAGGGGAGGGCTAACTATGGCTACACCTTC. This sequence encodes CAISEFQGRANYGYTF. V gene TRBV10-3 combines with J gene TRBJ1-2; TRBD1 might be the D (6 bases). This CDR3 has 16 amino acids. V lost 1 base and J 0 bases, leaving 12 bases between the germline ends. Germline V gives CDR1 ENHRY, CDR2 SYGVKD.

The chain couples TRBV2 to TRBJ1-6; possible D gene TRBD1, 5 bases. V was cut by 8 bases and J by 0 bases, with 14 bases left in between. CDR3 size: 16 residues. Germline V gives CDR1 SNHLY, CDR2 FYNNEI. CDR3 protein: CASGRSGGSYNSPLHF. CDR3 nucleotides: TGTGCCAGCGGGAGGTCTGGGGGCTCCTATAATTCACCCCTCCACTTT.

The chain is built from TRBV28 and TRBJ2-7; D is unclear. Germline values: CDR1 MDHEN, CDR2 SYDVKM. The CDR3 spans 14 residues. Trimming shortened V by 3 bases and J by 0 bases, and 9 bases separated the two germline ends. CDR3 nucleotides: TGTGCCAGCAGTTTTTTGGTCAGCTCCTACGAGCAGTACTTC. Translating gives CASSFLVSSYEQYF.

This clone was counted a few times. V usage is TRBV5-1 and J usage is TRBJ2-7; 8 nucleotides line up with TRBD1. This CDR3 spans 13 amino acids. After removal of 5 bases from V and 7 bases from J, the junction contained 8 bases not matched to a gene. CDR1 SGHRS and CDR2 YFSETQ come from the germline V gene. The CDR3 here is CASRPDRGPEQYF. The CDR3 DNA reads as TGCGCCAGCAGACCCGACAGGGGCCCTGAGCAGTACTTC.

The rearrangement joins TRBV5-5 to TRBJ1-1, with D perhaps TRBD1 (5 bases). This CDR3 is built from 15 residues. CDR1 and CDR2 from the germline V gene are SGHKS and YYEKEE (reference sequence). The V gene lost 0 bases and the J gene lost 7 bases, with 16 bases spanning the gap. Here the CDR3 reads CASSLGGGARLEAFF. The CDR3 region has the DNA TGTGCCAGCAGCTTGGGGGGCGGGGCCCGGCTTGAAGCTTTCTTT.

This sequence joins TRBV30 and TRBJ2-5; tentative D call: TRBD1 (6 bases). CDR1 is GTSNPN and CDR2 is SVGIG in the germline V gene (reference sequence). This CDR3 has 15 residues. V was shortened by 5 bases and J by 2 bases, with 18 bases between the two germline ends. The CDR3 spells CAWQLRTADQETQYF. In DNA form, the CDR3 reads TGTGCCTGGCAGCTTCGGACAGCCGATCAAGAGACCCAGTACTTC.

The chain is built from TRBV9 and TRBJ1-1; no clear D. The V end was cut by 0 bases, the J end by 3 bases, with 9 bases between. The CDR3 extends over 14 amino acids. Germline V CDR1 and CDR2: SGDLS, YYNGEE. This CDR3 reads CASSVVGEDTEAFF. The CDR3 coding sequence is TGTGCCAGCAGCGTAGTCGGGGAGGACACTGAAGCTTTCTTT.

The chain uses TRBV18 and TRBJ2-5; 12 positions agree with TRBD1. The germline gives CDR1 KGHSH, CDR2 LQKENI. CDR3 size: 16 residues. Germline trimming cut 3 bases from V and 4 bases from J; bases unmatched to any gene: 6. The CDR3 region is CASSPEWDRGRETQYF. The DNA of the CDR3 is TGTGCCAGCTCACCGGAATGGGACAGGGGGCGAGAGACCCAGTACTTC.

The chain employs TRBV5-4 and TRBJ2-5; 9 bases are shared with TRBD2. The CDR3 runs 14 residues. V dropped 1 base and J dropped 4; count of bases not matched to a gene: 2. Germline V gives CDR1 SGHNT, CDR2 YYREEE (reference sequence). CDR3 sequence (DNA): TGTGCCAGCAGCTTGATTAGCGGGGGAGAGACCCAGTACTTC. It codes for CASSLISGGETQYF.